This T cell receptor (beta chain) was sequenced in a study of blood T cell repertoires in COVID-19. Germline V gene sequence: CDR1 SGDLS, CDR2 YYNGEE. The trim removed 0 bases at V and 2 bases at J, leaving 3 bases unmatched. The CDR3 extends over 16 amino acids. The protocol was immunoSEQ multiplex PCR, while the TCRdb copy is restricted to in-frame clones and leaves out a portion. The sample consists of about 230,000 clones, about 90% of them appearing once. Source material: PBMCs or T cells enriched from blood (not recorded which). The receptor's source is a woman between 45 and 65 years old in a cohort exposed to, infected with or recovered from COVID-19 (not recorded which). This chain joins TRBV9 and TRBJ1-3, with 9 bases lining up with TRBD1. The CDR3 region is CASSVDTGGTGNTIYF. The CDR3 DNA is TGTGCCAGCAGCGTAGACACAGGGGGCACTGGAAACACCATATATTTT.